This T cell receptor beta chain comes out of a study of blood T cell repertoires in COVID-19. Study at large: T cells, B-cell-depleted T cells, or PBMCs supplied cDNA or gDNA.

The CDR3 has 14 residues. J was trimmed by 6 bases and V by 3 bases; bases with no gene match: 3. CDR1 and CDR2 (germline): SGHDT, YYEEEE. Authors' analysis steps: It was from reference gene primer amplification that nucleated cell counts were estimated. Using immunoSEQ multiplex PCR, the repertoire was profiled, and TCRdb retains in-frame clones only, with some absent. V and J calls and clone size are those listed in that table; D and trimming were worked out from the DNA. The sample consists of some 700,000 clones, more than 80% of them appearing once. This TCR derives from a young woman with acute or convalescent COVID-19. The material sequenced was peripheral blood. This chain connects TRBV5-6 to TRBJ2-1, with 10 bases aligning to TRBD1. The CDR3 DNA sequence: TGTGCCAGCAGCTCCGGGACAGGGGCCAATGAGCAGTTCTTC. Its protein product is CASSSGTGANEQFF.